This TCR beta chain was identified in a study of blood T cell repertoires in COVID-19. In the study overall: Sample material is recorded as cDNA or gDNA derived from T cells, B-cell-depleted T cells, or PBMCs.

Deletions cut 1 base from V and 6 bases from J, with 10 bases between. Germline V lookup: CDR1 SGHRS, CDR2 YFSETQ. The CDR3 loop spans 13 amino acids. As originally analysed: Reference gene primer amplification gave estimated nucleated cell counts. Profiling relied on immunoSEQ multiplex PCR, and the TCRdb table lists in-frame clones only, not all of them. V and J calls and clone size are copied from that table; D and trimming were computed from the DNA. Of 150,000 to 250,000 clones in the sample, 94% are singletons; the top ten hold about 0.76%. This TCR was recovered from a young man with COVID-19, enrolled during active disease. This sequence joins TRBV5-1 and TRBJ1-2; D is unresolved. The sample comprised peripheral blood. CDR3 protein: CASSLPGKDGYTF. In nucleotides, the CDR3 is TGCGCCAGCAGCTTGCCGGGTAAAGATGGCTACACCTTC.